Presented here are 18 T cell receptor beta chains from one specimen sequenced in a study of identifying expanded T cells in peripheral blood. Assay: immunoSEQ multiplex PCR; the TCRdb copy retains only in-frame clones and omits some. The profile covers tens of thousands of clones, with approximately 88% appearing a single time and approximately 5.2% taken by the ten largest. Sequencing was performed on blood. The source of these receptors is a person aged 18 to 69 in good health.

This clone was detected a few times. The chain uses TRBV19 and TRBJ1-6; D is unresolved. V was shortened by 5 bases and J by 5 bases, with 10 bases between the two germline ends. CDR1 is LNHDA, CDR2 SQIVND, per germline (reference sequence). CDR3 length equals 14 residues. CDR3 loop: CASSSDGDNSPLHF. For the CDR3, the DNA is TGTGCCAGTAGTTCGGACGGGGATAATTCACCCCTCCACTTT.

This chain joins TRBV10-1 and TRBJ2-7; D is ambiguous. Germline V CDR1 and CDR2: WNHNN, SYGVQD (reference sequence). Trimming left V 0 bases short and J 3 bases short, with 6 bases between. The CDR3 loop spans 13 amino acids. The CDR3 DNA reads TGCGCCAGCAGTGAGTCACCGGGCTACGAGCAGTACTTC. Translation: CASSESPGYEQYF.

The CDR3 bases are TGTGCCAGCAGTGAACTTGGCCCGTATGGGTATGGCTACACCTTC. Translated: CASSELGPYGYGYTF. The chain recombines TRBV6-1 with TRBJ1-2; D not resolved. The CDR3 totals 15 residues. The V end lost 2 bases, the J end lost 5 bases, and 15 bases lay between the germline ends. CDR1 is MNHNS and CDR2 is SASEGT in the germline V gene.

This chain connects TRBV6-5 to TRBJ1-2, with D uncertain. Trimming pared 2 bases from V and 0 bases from J, leaving 10 bases between. The CDR3 contains 15 residues. Per the germline V gene, CDR1 is MNHEY and CDR2 is SVGAGI. CDR3 residues: CASSYASGTNYGYTF. In nucleotides, the CDR3 is TGTGCCAGCAGTTACGCCTCTGGGACTAACTATGGCTACACCTTC.

The chain couples TRBV6-6 to TRBJ1-2; D is unclear. Trimming removed 6 bases at V and 4 bases at J, with 6 bases between. The CDR3 is 11 residues long. The germline gives CDR1 MNHNY, CDR2 SVGAGI (reference sequence). In DNA form, the CDR3 reads TGTGCCAGCAGATCCGGCTATGGCTACACCTTC. It yields the protein CASRSGYGYTF.

The CDR3 reads CASSTSRTGFMNTEAFF. The DNA of the CDR3 is TGTGCCAGTAGTACCTCCCGGACAGGGTTTATGAACACTGAAGCTTTCTTT. This chain connects TRBV19 to TRBJ1-1, with 8 bases matching TRBD1. Germline CDR1 is LNHDA and CDR2 is SQIVND (reference sequence). The V gene end was trimmed by 4 bases and the J gene end by 0 bases; junction bases not matched to a gene: 10. This CDR3 is built from 17 residues.

The J gene is TRBJ2-1, the V gene TRBV2; D call uncertain. Germline V lookup: CDR1 SNHLY, CDR2 FYNNEI. V gave up 1 base and J gave up 10 bases, with 5 bases separating them. CDR3 length: 11 residues. The CDR3 sequence: CASSEDGEQFF. The CDR3 nucleotides are TGTGCCAGCAGTGAAGATGGGGAGCAGTTCTTC. Variable domain in full (rest from reference TRBV2 and TRBJ2-1): EPEVTQTPSHQVTQMGQEVILRCVPISNHLYFYWYRQILGQKVEFLVSFYNNEISEKSEIFDDQFSVERPDGSNFTLKIRSTKLEDSAMYFCASSEDGEQFFGPGTRLTVL.

The J gene is TRBJ1-2, the V gene TRBV27; D is unresolved. Germline V gene data show CDR1 as MNHEY and CDR2 as SMNVEV (reference sequence). The CDR3 loop spans 13 amino acids. V shed 5 bases and J shed 2 bases, with 9 bases lying between them. The CDR3 DNA reads as TGTGCCAGCAGTCCTAAGCTAAACTATGGCTACACCTTC. Translating it yields CASSPKLNYGYTF.

The genes are TRBV20-1 and TRBJ1-1, with D unresolved. This CDR3 has 11 amino acids. Germline V gives CDR1 DFQATT, CDR2 SNEGSKA (reference sequence). CDR3 coding DNA: TGCAGACTTGAGCCGAACACTGAAGCTTTCTTT. This codes for CRLEPNTEAFF.

The V gene is TRBV10-2, the J gene TRBJ2-2; D call uncertain. This CDR3 contains 12 residues. Germline CDR1 WSHSY, CDR2 SAAADI. The V and J ends lost 1 base and 7 bases respectively, with 4 bases between them. Here the CDR3 DNA reads TGCGCCAGCAGTGAGTTCGGCGGGGAGCTGTTTTTT. Residues: CASSEFGGELFF.

The gene calls are TRBV5-1 and TRBJ2-2, with unresolved D. The germline V gene encodes CDR1 SGHRS and CDR2 YFSETQ. There are 14 residues in the CDR3. The V and J ends lost 4 bases and 3 bases respectively, with 10 bases between them. CDR3 sequence: CASSLSSDTGELFF. The CDR3 bases are TGCGCCAGCAGCCTAAGCTCGGACACCGGGGAGCTGTTTTTT.

The chain links TRBV4-2 to TRBJ1-1, with a possible D match to TRBD1 (6 bases). This CDR3 has 16 residues. V was clipped by 1 base and J by 5 bases, with 17 bases between them. Per the germline V gene, CDR1 is LGHNA and CDR2 is YNFKEQ. CDR3 sequence reads: CASSQVGSRGGTEAFF. The CDR3 nucleotides are TGTGCCAGCAGCCAAGTCGGGTCCAGGGGAGGAACTGAAGCTTTCTTT.

The chain joins TRBV18 to TRBJ2-3, with a weak D call TRBD1 (5 bases). V lost 1 base, J lost 5 bases, and 13 bases lay in between. The CDR3 is made up of 15 amino acids. CDR1 is KGHSH, CDR2 LQKENI, per germline. The CDR3 is CASSPQGELGDTQYF. The CDR3 DNA sequence: TGTGCCAGCTCACCACAAGGGGAATTAGGAGATACGCAGTATTTT.

This rearrangement joins TRBV27 to TRBJ2-1; 7 bases align to TRBD1. This CDR3 comprises 18 residues. CDR1 is MNHEY, CDR2 SMNVEV, per germline (reference sequence). V gave up 3 bases and J gave up 6 bases; unmatched junction bases: 17. For the CDR3, the DNA is TGTGCCAGCAGTTTTGTCAATCCCCGGACAGGTAGCTCCAATGAGCAGTTCTTC. This sequence encodes CASSFVNPRTGSSNEQFF.

The chain carries TRBV15 and TRBJ2-3, with 10 bases lining up with TRBD2. Germline CDR1 reads LNHNV; CDR2 reads YYDKDF (reference sequence). J gave up 0 bases and V 2 bases, and 11 bases lay outside the gene matches. There are 19 residues in the CDR3. DNA of the CDR3: TGTGCCACCAGCAGACCTAGCGGGAGTTGGGAAACTAGCACAGATACGCAGTATTTT. Translated: CATSRPSGSWETSTDTQYF. The whole variable domain, remainder taken from reference TRBV15 and TRBJ2-3, is DAMVIQNPRYQVTQFGKPVTLSCSQTLNHNVMYWYQQKSSQAPKLLFHYYDKDFNNEADTPDNFQSRRPNTSFCFLDIRSPGLGDTAMYLCATSRPSGSWETSTDTQYFGPGTRLTVL.

The rearrangement joins TRBV7-3 to TRBJ2-5; D is unclear. V gave up 1 base and J gave up 4 bases, with 10 bases separating them. CDR1 is SGHTA, CDR2 FQGTGA, per germline. The CDR3 is 14 amino acids. CDR3 DNA: TGTGCCAGCAGCTTAAACGGTGGAACAGAGACCCAGTACTTC. It yields the protein CASSLNGGTETQYF.

This chain joins TRBV6-5 and TRBJ1-1, with D hard to call. Germline values: CDR1 MNHEY, CDR2 SVGAGI. The CDR3 runs 15 residues. Trimming cost V 0 bases and J 1 base, with 9 bases left between them. The CDR3 sequence: CASSYSPSKNTEAFF. The CDR3 nucleotides read TGTGCCAGCAGTTACTCGCCCAGCAAGAACACTGAAGCTTTCTTT.

The rearrangement links TRBV7-3 to TRBJ1-2; TRBD1 matches at 8 bases. J gave up 6 bases and V 5 bases, and 8 bases lay outside the gene matches. The V gene's germline CDR1 is SGHTA and CDR2 FQGTGA. The CDR3 runs 14 residues. The CDR3 is CASSSQGAGDGYTF. The CDR3 nucleotides are TGTGCCAGCAGCAGTCAGGGGGCCGGTGATGGCTACACCTTC.